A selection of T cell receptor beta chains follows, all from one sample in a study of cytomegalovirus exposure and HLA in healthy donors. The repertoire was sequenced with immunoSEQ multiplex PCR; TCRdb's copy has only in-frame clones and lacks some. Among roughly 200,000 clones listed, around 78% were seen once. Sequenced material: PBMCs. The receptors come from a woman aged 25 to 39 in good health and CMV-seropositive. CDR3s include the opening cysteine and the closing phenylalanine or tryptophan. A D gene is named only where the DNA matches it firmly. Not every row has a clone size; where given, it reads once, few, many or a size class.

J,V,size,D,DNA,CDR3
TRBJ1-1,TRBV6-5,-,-,TGTGCCAGCAGTTACTCCAGGGTTAACACTGAAGCTTTCTTT,CASSYSRVNTEAFF
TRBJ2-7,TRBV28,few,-,TGTGCCAGCAGTACAACGGCGGCTCATCGAACCTACGAGCAGTACTTC,CASSTTAAHRTYEQYF
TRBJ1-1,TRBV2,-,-,TGTGCCAGCATCCAGGGGACGGACACTGAAGCTTTCTTT,CASIQGTDTEAFF
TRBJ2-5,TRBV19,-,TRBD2,TGTGCCAGTAGTAGAGCTAGCGGGACCCAAGAGACCCAGTACTTC,CASSRASGTQETQYF
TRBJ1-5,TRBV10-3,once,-,TGTGCCATCAGTGAGTCGGGGCAGCGTAATCAGCCCCAGCATTTT,CAISESGQRNQPQHF
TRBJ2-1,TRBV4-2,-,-,TGTGCCAGCAGCCAAGATTGGAGGGGGCCTTATCCCTACAATGAGCAGTTCTTC,CASSQDWRGPYPYNEQFF
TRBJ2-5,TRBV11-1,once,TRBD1,TGTGCCAGCAGCGGGGGGACAGGGGGCCTCCAAGAGACCCAGTACTTC,CASSGGTGGLQETQYF
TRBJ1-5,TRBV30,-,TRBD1,TGTGCCTGGAGTGGGGACAGGGAACAGCCCCAGCATTTT,CAWSGDREQPQHF
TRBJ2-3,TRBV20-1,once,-,TGCAGTGCCCCGAGGACAGATACGCAGTATTTT,CSAPRTDTQYF
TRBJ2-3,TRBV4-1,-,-,TGCGCCAGCAGCACACAAAGCGCAGATACGCAGTATTTT,CASSTQSADTQYF
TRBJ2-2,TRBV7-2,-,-,TGTGCCAGCAGCTTATCAGGGGACACCGGGGAGCTGTTTTTT,CASSLSGDTGELFF
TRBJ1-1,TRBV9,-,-,TGTGCCAGCAGCGTGTCAGGGGCTGAAGCTTTCTTT,CASSVSGAEAFF
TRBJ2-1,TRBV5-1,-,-,TGCGCCAGCAGCGATACACTAGGGAATGAGCAGTTCTTC,CASSDTLGNEQFF
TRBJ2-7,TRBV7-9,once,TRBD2,TGTGCCAGCAGCTTCCTAGCGGGAGGATTATACGGGGGCGAGCAGTACTTC,CASSFLAGGLYGGEQYF
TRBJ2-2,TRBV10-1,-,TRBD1,TGCGCCAGAAGGGACAGGGACGGCGGGGAGCTGTTTTTT,CARRDRDGGELFF
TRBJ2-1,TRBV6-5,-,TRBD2,TGTGCCAGCAGTTCCGGGACTAAGCCCTACAATGAGCAGTTCTTC,CASSSGTKPYNEQFF
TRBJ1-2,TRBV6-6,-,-,TGTGCCAGCAGTCCCGGACAAGATCGCTACACCTTC,CASSPGQDRYTF
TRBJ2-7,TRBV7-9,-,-,TGTGCCAGCAGCCCGCGCTCCTACGAGCAGTACTTC,CASSPRSYEQYF
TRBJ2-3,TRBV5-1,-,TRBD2,TGCGCCAGCAGCTTGGAGCGGGGGTATACAGATACGCAGTATTTT,CASSLERGYTDTQYF
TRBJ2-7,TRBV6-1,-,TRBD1,TGTGCCAGCAGTCGGACAGGGTACTACGAGCAGTACTTC,CASSRTGYYEQYF
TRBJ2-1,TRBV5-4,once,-,TGTGCCAGCAGCTTGGTGACACCCAGGGATGAGCAGTTCTTC,CASSLVTPRDEQFF
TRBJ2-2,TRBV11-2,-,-,TGTGCCAGCAGCCCGAGAGTCGCGGCCGGGGAGCTGTTTTTT,CASSPRVAAGELFF
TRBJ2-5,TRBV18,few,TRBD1,TGTGCCAGCTCACCCGGACAGGGGGGCGAGACCCAGTACTTC,CASSPGQGGETQYF
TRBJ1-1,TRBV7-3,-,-,TGTGCCAGCAGCTTAGGGCAGTACACTGAAGCTTTCTTT,CASSLGQYTEAFF
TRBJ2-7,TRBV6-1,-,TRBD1,TGTGCCAGCAGTGAATTGGGACAGCCCAACGAGCAGTACTTC,CASSELGQPNEQYF
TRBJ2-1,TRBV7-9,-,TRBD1,TGTGCCAGCAGCCTACAGGGGGCCCATGAGCAGTTCTTC,CASSLQGAHEQFF